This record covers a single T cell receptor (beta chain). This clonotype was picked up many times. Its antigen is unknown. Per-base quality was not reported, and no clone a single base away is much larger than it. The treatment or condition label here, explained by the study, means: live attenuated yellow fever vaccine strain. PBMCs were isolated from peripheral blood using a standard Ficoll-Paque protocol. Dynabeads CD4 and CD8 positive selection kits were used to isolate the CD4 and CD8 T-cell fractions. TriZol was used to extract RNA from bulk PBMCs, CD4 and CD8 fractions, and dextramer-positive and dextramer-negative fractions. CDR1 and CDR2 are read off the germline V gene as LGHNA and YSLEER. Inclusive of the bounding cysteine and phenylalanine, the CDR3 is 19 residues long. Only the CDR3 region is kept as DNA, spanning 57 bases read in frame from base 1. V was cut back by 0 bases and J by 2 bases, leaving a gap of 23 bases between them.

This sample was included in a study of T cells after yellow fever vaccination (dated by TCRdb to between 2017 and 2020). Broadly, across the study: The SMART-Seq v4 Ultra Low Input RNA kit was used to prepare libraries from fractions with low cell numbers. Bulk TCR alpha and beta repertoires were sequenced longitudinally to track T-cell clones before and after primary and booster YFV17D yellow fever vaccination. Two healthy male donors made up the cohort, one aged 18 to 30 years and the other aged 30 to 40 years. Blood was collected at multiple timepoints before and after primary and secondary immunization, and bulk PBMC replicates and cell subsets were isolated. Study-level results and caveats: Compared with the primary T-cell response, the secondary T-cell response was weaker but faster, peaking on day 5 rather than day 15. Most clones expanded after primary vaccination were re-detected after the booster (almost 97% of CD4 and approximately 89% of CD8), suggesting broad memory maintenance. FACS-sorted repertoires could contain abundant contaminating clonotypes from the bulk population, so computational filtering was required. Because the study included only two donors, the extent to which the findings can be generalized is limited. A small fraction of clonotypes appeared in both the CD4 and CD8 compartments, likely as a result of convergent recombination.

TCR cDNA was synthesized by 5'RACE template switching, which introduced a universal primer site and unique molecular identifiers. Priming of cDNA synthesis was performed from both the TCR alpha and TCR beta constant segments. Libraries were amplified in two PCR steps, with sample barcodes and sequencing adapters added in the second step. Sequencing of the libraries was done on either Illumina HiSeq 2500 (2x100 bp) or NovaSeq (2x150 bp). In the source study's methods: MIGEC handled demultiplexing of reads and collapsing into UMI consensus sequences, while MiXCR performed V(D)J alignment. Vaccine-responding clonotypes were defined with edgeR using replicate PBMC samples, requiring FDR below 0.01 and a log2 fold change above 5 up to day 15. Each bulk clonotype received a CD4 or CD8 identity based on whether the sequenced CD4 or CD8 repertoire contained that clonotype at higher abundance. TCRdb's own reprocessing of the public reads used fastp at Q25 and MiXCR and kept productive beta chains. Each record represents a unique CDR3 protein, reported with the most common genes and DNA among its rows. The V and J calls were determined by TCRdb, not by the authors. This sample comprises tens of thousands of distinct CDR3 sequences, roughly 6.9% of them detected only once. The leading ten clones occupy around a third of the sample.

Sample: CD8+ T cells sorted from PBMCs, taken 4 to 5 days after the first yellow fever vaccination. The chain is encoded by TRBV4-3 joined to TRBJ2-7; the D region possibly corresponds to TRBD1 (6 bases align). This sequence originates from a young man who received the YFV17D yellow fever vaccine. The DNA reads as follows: TGCGCCAGCAGCCAAGATCTTACGACCGGACAGCACATAACCTACGAGCAGTACTTC. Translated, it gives CASSQDLTTGQHITYEQYF.